The 15 T cell receptor beta chains reported below all come from one sample, sequenced in a study of blood T cells in healthy people across ages. The use of a sample-barcoded 5' primer and a J-beta primer mix characterized a second PCR of about 7 to 12 cycles. TCRdb re-analysed the 5' RACE reads in MiXCR, keeping a single row per CDR3 protein. In the table there are around 1,500,000 distinct CDR3 sequences, about 30% of which are singletons. Specimen: blood. These TCRs come from a woman in her twenties or thirties in good health.

In its sample, this clonotype was seen many times. This rearrangement joins TRBV4-1 to TRBJ1-5, with D uncertain. The V end lost 4 bases, the J end lost 2 bases, and 18 bases lay between the germline ends. This CDR3 spans 17 amino acids. From germline, CDR1 is MGHRA and CDR2 YSYEKL. The DNA of the CDR3 is TGCGCCAGCAGCCTTGGGATAAGCGGGCGGCGCAATCAGCCCCAGCATTTT. Protein sequence: CASSLGISGRRNQPQHF.

This clonotype was picked up many times. The V gene is TRBV7-9, the J gene TRBJ2-6; unclear D gene. Germline CDR1 SEHNR, CDR2 FQNEAQ (reference sequence). The V gene lost 3 bases and the J gene lost 2 bases, with 11 bases spanning the gap. CDR3 size: 16 residues. CDR3 loop: CASSLELQAGANVLTF. CDR3 nucleotides: TGTGCCAGCAGCTTGGAGTTGCAGGCTGGGGCCAACGTCCTGACTTTC.

This clonotype was picked up a small number of times. The chain links TRBV27 to TRBJ1-2; D is ambiguous. Trimming cost V 0 bases and J 7 bases, with 15 bases left between them. CDR1 and CDR2 from the germline V gene are MNHEY and SMNVEV (reference sequence). CDR3 size: 15 residues. Here the CDR3 DNA reads TGTGCCAGCAGTTTATCGAATGCCGTGAACGGTGGCTACACCTTC. The encoded protein is CASSLSNAVNGGYTF.

The sample holds many counts of this clonotype. The rearrangement links TRBV4-1 to TRBJ2-5; 9 nucleotides line up with TRBD1. Germline V gene sequence: CDR1 MGHRA, CDR2 YSYEKL. The V segment lost 0 bases and the J segment 5 bases; nucleotides outside the gene matches: 7. The CDR3 is 16 amino acids. CDR3 coding DNA: TGCGCCAGCAGCCAAGATGTGCCGGGACAGGGTGAGACCCAGTACTTC. Its translation: CASSQDVPGQGETQYF.

This clonotype was counted only a few times. The rearrangement links TRBV5-1 to TRBJ2-5, with D possibly TRBD2 on 7 matching bases. This CDR3 region has 15 residues. V was cut by 1 base and J by 5 bases, with 15 bases left in between. The germline gives CDR1 SGHRS, CDR2 YFSETQ. The CDR3 region is CASSLSWGGRETQYF. CDR3 nucleotides: TGCGCCAGCAGCTTGTCCTGGGGGGGCCGCGAGACCCAGTACTTC.

This clonotype has more than one count but fewer than ten. This chain joins TRBV12-3 or TRBV12-4 and TRBJ2-5; D perhaps matches TRBD1 (6 bases). The CDR3 is made up of 13 amino acids. The germline V and J ends were trimmed by 4 bases and 5 bases, with 11 bases remaining between them. The CDR3 loop reads CASSWAGDETQYF. The DNA for the CDR3 is TGTGCCAGCAGTTGGGCAGGGGACGAGACCCAGTACTTC.

About this clonotype itself: At one boundary the junction diverges from the germline segment, which might be a read error. The chain recombines TRBV7-8 with TRBJ1-4; D is unresolved. The V gene's germline CDR1 is SGHVS and CDR2 FQNEAQ. This CDR3 region has 17 residues. The CDR3 loop is CASSSHLRTAINEKLFF. The CDR3 DNA reads as TGCGCCAGCAGCTCCCACCTCAGGACGGCTATTAATGAAAAACTGTTTTTT.

This clonotype turned up a few times. This chain uses TRBV9 with TRBJ2-3, with 15 bases that match TRBD2. V shed 2 bases and J 6 bases; nucleotides not matched to a gene: 7. Germline CDR1 and CDR2: SGDLS and YYNGEE. This CDR3 is built from 17 residues. CDR3 bases: TGTGCCAGCAGCGTTGCCAGGACTAGCGGGGGGGACGATACGCAGTATTTT. Residues: CASSVARTSGGDDTQYF.

This clonotype was counted at least ten times. V usage is TRBV27 and J usage is TRBJ2-1; 13 bases agree with TRBD2. The CDR3 spans 16 residues. V lost 5 bases, J lost 6 bases, and 7 bases stayed unmatched. CDR1 and CDR2 from the germline V gene are MNHEY and SMNVEV (reference sequence). CDR3 nucleotides: TGTGCCAGCAGTCTACGACTAGCGGGGGGCATCAATGAGCAGTTCTTC. Translation: CASSLRLAGGINEQFF.

Details on this clonotype: A much larger clone is a single base away; this may be a read error. The chain couples TRBV12-3 or TRBV12-4 to TRBJ2-4; D is unresolved. The germline V and J ends were trimmed by 3 bases and 13 bases, with 13 bases remaining between them. The CDR3 spans 12 residues. CDR3 sequence (DNA): TGTGCCAGCAGTTTCAAGGTGTACGTGCAGTACTTC. The encoded protein is CASSFKVYVQYF.

This clonotype appeared many times. V gene TRBV9 combines with J gene TRBJ2-1; the match to TRBD2 covers 9 bases. The CDR3 consists of 15 residues. Germline V gene sequence: CDR1 SGDLS, CDR2 YYNGEE. Trimming at V came to 0 bases and at J to 5 bases, leaving 3 bases not matched to a gene. In nucleotides, the CDR3 is TGTGCCAGCAGCGTAGGGAGCGGGAGGCACAATGAGCAGTTCTTC. The encoded protein is CASSVGSGRHNEQFF.

This clonotype was seen a handful of times. The rearrangement joins TRBV29-1 to TRBJ2-7; a possible D gene is TRBD1 (5 bases). Deletions cut 3 bases from V and 0 bases from J, with 9 bases between. Germline-derived CDR1 and CDR2 are SQVTM and ANQGSEA. CDR3 length equals 13 residues. The CDR3 spells CSVEQGSSYEQYF. The CDR3 DNA reads as TGCAGCGTTGAGCAGGGAAGCTCCTACGAGCAGTACTTC.

V gene TRBV6-5 combines with J gene TRBJ1-1; D is ambiguous. The CDR3 is made up of 16 amino acids. Germline CDR1 and CDR2: MNHEY and SVGAGI. Trimming stripped 3 bases from V and 1 base from J, with 15 bases between. The chain's CDR3 is CASSYYGWSGNTEAFF. DNA of the CDR3: TGTGCCAGCAGTTATTATGGATGGTCGGGGAACACTGAAGCTTTCTTT.

This clonotype was seen only a few times. This chain uses TRBV12-5 with TRBJ2-1, with a possible D match to TRBD2 (5 bases). There are 13 residues in the CDR3. Germline V gene sequence: CDR1 LGHNT, CDR2 FRNRAP. Trimming shortened V by 6 bases and J by 12 bases, and 18 bases separated the two germline ends. CDR3 DNA: TGTGCTAGTGGCTCCGAGGCCGGGGTGGCGCAGTTCTTC. It is translated as CASGSEAGVAQFF. The variable domain in full, with the rest retrieved from reference TRBV12-5 and TRBJ2-1, is DARVTQTPRHKVTEMGQEVTMRCQPILGHNTVFWYRQTMMQGLELLAYFRNRAPLDDSGMPKDRFSAEMPDATLATLKIQPSEPRDSAVYFCASGSEAGVAQFFGPGTRLTVL.

This clonotype was recorded once. A much larger clone differs by one base, so this may be a read error. V usage is TRBV29-1 and J usage is TRBJ2-5; 11 bases agree with TRBD2. Germline V gene lookup returns CDR1 SQVTM and CDR2 ANQGSEA. The CDR3 consists of 14 residues. J lost 7 bases, V lost 5 bases, and 9 bases had no gene match. Here the CDR3 reads CSVCSGGATGTQYF. The DNA for the CDR3 is TGCAGCGTTTGTAGCGGGGGGGCCACAGGGACCCAGTACTTC. Variable domain in full (rest from reference TRBV29-1 and TRBJ2-5): SAVISQKPSRDICQRGTSLTIQCQVDSQVTMMFWYRQQPGQSLTLIATANQGSEATYESGFVIDKFPISRPNLTFSTLTVSNMSPEDSSIYLCSVCSGGATGTQYFGPGTRLLVL.